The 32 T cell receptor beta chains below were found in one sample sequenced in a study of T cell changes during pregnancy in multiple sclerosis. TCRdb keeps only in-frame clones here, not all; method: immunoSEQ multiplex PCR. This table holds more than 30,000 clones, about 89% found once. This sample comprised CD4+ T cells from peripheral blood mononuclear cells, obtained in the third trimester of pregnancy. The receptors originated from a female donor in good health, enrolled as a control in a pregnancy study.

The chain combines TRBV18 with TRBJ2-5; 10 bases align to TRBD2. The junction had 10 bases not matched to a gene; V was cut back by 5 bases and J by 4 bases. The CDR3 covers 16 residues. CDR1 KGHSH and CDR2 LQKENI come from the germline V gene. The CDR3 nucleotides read TGTGCCAGCTCATCCCCAGCGGGAGGGCCGGGAGAGACCCAGTACTTC. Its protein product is CASSSPAGGPGETQYF.

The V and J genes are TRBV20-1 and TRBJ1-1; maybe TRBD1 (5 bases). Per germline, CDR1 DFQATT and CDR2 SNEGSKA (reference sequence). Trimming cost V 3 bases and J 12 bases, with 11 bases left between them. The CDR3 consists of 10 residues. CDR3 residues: CSASSQVTFF. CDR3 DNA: TGCAGTGCTAGCTCACAGGTGACTTTCTTT.

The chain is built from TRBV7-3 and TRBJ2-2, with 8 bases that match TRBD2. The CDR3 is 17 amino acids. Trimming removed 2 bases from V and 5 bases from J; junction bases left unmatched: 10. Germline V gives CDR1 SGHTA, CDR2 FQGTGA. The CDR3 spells CASSLLRGVDWTGELFF. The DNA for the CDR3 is TGTGCCAGCAGCTTACTGCGGGGGGTCGATTGGACCGGGGAGCTGTTTTTT.

The CDR3 sequence: CASSPNSGGVFETQYF. The CDR3 DNA follows: TGCGCCAGCAGCCCGAATTCGGGAGGAGTGTTTGAGACCCAGTACTTC. The chain carries TRBV4-1 and TRBJ2-5; 7 bases are shared with TRBD2. Germline CDR1 reads MGHRA; CDR2 reads YSYEKL. V gave up 4 bases and J gave up 5 bases; unmatched junction bases: 13. CDR3 length equals 16 residues.

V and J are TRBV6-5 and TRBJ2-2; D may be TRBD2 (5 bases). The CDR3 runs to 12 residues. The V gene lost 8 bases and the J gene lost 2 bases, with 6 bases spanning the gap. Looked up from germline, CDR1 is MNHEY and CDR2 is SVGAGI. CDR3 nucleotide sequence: TGTGCCAGCCTAGCAAACACCGGGGAGCTGTTTTTT. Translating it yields CASLANTGELFF.

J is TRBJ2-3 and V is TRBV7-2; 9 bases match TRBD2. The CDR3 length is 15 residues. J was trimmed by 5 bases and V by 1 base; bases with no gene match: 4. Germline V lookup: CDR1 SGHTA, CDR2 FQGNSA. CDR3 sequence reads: CASSLVAGVVDTQYF. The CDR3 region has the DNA TGTGCCAGCAGCTTAGTAGCGGGAGTTGTAGATACGCAGTATTTT.

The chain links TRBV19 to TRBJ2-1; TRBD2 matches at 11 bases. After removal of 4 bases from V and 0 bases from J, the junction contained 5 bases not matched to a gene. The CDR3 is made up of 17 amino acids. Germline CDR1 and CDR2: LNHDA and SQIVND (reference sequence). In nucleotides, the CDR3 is TGTGCCAGTAGTAGTAGCGGGAGGGCTAGCTCCTACAATGAGCAGTTCTTC. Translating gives CASSSSGRASSYNEQFF.

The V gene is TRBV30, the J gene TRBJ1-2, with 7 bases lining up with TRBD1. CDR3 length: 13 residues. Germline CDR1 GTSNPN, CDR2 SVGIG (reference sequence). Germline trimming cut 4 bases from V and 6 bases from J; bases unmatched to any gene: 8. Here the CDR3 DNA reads TGTGCCTGGATCTCCGGACAGGTCCATGGCTACACCTTC. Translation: CAWISGQVHGYTF.

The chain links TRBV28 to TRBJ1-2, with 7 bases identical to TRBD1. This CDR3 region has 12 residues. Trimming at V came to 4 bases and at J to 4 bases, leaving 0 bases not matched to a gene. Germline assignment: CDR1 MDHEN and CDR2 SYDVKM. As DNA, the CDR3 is TGTGCCAGCAGTTGGACAGGCTATGGCTACACCTTC. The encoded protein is CASSWTGYGYTF.

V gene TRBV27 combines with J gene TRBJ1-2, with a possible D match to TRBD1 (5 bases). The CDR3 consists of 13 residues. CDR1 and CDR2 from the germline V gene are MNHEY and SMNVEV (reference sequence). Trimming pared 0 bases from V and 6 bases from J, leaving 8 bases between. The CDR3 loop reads CASSLSAGNGYTF. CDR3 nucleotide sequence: TGTGCCAGCAGTTTATCGGCAGGGAATGGCTACACCTTC.

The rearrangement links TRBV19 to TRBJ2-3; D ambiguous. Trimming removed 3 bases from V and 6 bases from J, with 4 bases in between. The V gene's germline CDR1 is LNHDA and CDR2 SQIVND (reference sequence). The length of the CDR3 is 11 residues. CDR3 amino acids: CASSIIDTQYF. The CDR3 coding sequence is TGTGCCAGTAGTATCATTGATACGCAGTATTTT.

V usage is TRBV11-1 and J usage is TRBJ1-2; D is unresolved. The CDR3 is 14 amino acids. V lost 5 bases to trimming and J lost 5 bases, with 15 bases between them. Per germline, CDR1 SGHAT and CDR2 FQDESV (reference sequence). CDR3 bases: TGTGCCAGCAGCCCCAGGAAAATGGAATATGGCTACACCTTC. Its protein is CASSPRKMEYGYTF.

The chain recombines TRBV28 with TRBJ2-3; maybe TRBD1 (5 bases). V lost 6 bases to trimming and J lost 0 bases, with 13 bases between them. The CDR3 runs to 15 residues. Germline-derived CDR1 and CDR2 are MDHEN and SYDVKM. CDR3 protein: CASSPDRGSTDTQYF. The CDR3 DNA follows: TGTGCCAGCAGCCCCGATAGGGGAAGCACAGATACGCAGTATTTT.

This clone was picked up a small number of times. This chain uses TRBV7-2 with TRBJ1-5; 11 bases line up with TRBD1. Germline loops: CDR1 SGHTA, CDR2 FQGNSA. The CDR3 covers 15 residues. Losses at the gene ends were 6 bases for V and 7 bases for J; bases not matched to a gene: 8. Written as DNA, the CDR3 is TGTGCCAGCAGAGGACAGGGGGCCCCGGGGCAGCCCCAGCATTTT. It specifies CASRGQGAPGQPQHF. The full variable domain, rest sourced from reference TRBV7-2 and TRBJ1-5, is GAGVSQSPSNKVTEKGKDVELRCDPISGHTALYWYRQSLGQGLEFLIYFQGNSAPDKSGLPSDRFSAERTGGSVSTLTIQRTQQEDSAVYLCASRGQGAPGQPQHFGDGTRLSIL.

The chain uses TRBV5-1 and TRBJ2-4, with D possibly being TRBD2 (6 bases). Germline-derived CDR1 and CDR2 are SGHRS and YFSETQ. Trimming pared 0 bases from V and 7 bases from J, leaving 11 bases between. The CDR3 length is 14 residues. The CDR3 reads CASSLVGGENIQYF. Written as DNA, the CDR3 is TGCGCCAGCAGCTTGGTTGGAGGGGAGAACATTCAGTACTTC. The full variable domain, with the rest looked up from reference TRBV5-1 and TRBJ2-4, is KAGVTQTPRYLIKTRGQQVTLSCSPISGHRSVSWYQQTPGQGLQFLFEYFSETQRNKGNFPGRFSGRQFSNSRSEMNVSTLELGDSALYLCASSLVGGENIQYFGAGTRLSVL.

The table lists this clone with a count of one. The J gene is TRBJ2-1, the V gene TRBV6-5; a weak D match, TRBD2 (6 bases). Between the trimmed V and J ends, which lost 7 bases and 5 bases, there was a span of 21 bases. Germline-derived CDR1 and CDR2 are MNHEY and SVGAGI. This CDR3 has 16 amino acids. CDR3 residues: CASNYGDSRGNNEQFF. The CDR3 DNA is TGTGCCAGCAATTATGGAGACTCCCGGGGGAACAATGAGCAGTTCTTC.

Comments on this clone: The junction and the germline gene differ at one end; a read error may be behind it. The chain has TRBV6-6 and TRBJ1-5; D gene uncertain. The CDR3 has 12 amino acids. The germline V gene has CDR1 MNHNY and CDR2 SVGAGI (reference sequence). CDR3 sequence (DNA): TGTGCCAGCAGCCCTAGCAAAACAAGAGCCCACTTT. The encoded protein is CASSPSKTRAHF.

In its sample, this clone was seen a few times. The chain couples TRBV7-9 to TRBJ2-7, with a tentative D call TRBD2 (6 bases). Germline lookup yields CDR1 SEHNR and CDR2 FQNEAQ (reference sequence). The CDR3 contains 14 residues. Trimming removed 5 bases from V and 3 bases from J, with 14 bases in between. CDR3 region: CASSVGAGSYEQYF. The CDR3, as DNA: TGTGCCAGCAGCGTCGGGGCGGGAAGCTACGAGCAGTACTTC.

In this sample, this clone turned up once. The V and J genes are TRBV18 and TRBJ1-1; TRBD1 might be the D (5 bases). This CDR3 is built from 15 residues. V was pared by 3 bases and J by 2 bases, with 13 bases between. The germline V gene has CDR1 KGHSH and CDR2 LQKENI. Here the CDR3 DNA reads TGTGCCAGCTCACCCGCGGGGCCCCCTAACACTGAAGCTTTCTTT. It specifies CASSPAGPPNTEAFF.

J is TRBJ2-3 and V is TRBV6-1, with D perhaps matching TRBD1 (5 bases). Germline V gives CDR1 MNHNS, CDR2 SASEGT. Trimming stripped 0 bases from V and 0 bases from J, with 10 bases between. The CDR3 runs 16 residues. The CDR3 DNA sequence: TGTGCCAGCAGTGAAGCGGGCAGGGTAAGCACAGATACGCAGTATTTT. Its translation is CASSEAGRVSTDTQYF.

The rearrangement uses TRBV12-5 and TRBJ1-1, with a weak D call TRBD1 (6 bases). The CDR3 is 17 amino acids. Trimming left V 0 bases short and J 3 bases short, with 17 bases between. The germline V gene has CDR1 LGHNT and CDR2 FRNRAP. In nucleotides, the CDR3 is TGTGCTAGTGGTTTGGTACGGGGGGGCGCGGTGGACACTGAAGCTTTCTTT. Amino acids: CASGLVRGGAVDTEAFF.

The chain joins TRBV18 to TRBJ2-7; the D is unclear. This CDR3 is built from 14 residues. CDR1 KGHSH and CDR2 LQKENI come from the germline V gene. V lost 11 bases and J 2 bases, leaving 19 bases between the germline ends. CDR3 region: CASERPEPTYEQYF. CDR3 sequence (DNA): TGTGCCTCCGAGAGGCCTGAACCAACCTACGAGCAGTACTTC.

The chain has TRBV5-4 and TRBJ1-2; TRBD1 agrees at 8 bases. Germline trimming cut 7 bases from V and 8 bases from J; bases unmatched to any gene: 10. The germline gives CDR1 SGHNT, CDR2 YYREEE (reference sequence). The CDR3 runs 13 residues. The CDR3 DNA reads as TGTGCCAGCTTCCTTGGACAGGGACGCGGCTACACCTTC. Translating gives CASFLGQGRGYTF. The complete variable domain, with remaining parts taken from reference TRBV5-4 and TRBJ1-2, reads ETGVTQSPTHLIKTRGQQVTLRCSSQSGHNTVSWYQQALGQGPQFIFQYYREEENGRGNFPPRFSGLQFPNYSSELNVNALELDDSALYLCASFLGQGRGYTFGSGTRLTVV.

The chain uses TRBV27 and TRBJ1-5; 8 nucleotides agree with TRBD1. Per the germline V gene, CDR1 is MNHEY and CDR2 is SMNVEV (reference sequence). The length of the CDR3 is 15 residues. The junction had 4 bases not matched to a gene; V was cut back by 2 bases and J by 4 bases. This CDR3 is CASSLTGGTNQPQHF. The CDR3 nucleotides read TGTGCCAGCAGTTTAACAGGGGGAACAAATCAGCCCCAGCATTTT.

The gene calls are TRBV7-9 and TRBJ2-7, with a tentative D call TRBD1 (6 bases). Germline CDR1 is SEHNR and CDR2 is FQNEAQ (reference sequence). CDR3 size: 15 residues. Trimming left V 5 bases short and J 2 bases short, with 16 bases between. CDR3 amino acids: CASSPARDTTYEQYF. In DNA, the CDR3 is TGTGCCAGCAGCCCAGCCCGGGACACTACCTACGAGCAGTACTTC.

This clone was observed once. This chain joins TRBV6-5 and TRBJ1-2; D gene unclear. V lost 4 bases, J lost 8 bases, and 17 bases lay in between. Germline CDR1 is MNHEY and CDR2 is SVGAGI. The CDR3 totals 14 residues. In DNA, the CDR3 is TGTGCCAGCAGTTCCCCTCTGGCGGCCGGGGGCTACACCTTC. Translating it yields CASSSPLAAGGYTF.

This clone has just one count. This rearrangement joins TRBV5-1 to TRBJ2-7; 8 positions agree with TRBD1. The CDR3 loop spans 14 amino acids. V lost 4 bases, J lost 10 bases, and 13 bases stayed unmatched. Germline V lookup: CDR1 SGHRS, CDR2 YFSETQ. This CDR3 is CASSQSGQGGEQYF. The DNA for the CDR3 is TGCGCCAGCAGCCAAAGCGGACAGGGTGGTGAACAGTACTTC.

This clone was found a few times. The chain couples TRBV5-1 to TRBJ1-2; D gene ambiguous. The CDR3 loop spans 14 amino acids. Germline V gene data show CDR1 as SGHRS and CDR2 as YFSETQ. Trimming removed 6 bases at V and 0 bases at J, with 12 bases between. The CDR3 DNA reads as TGCGCCAGCAACCGAGACGCGGCTAACTATGGCTACACCTTC. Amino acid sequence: CASNRDAANYGYTF.

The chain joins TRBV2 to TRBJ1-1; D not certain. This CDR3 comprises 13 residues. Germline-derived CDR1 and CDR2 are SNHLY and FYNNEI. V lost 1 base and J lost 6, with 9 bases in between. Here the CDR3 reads CASSEGHASEAFF. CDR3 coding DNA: TGTGCCAGCAGTGAAGGACACGCCTCTGAAGCTTTCTTT.

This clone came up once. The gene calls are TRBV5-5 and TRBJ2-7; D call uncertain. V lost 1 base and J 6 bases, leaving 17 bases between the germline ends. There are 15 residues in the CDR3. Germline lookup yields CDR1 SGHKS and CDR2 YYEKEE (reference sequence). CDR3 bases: TGTGCCAGCAGCTTGTTGAGGTCCCAAATCTCCGAGCAGTACTTC. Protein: CASSLLRSQISEQYF.

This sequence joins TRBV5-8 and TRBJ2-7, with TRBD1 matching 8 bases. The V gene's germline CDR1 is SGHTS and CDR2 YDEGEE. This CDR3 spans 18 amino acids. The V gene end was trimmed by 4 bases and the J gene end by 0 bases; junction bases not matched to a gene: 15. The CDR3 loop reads CASSRTWTGYPSSYEQYF. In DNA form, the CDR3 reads TGTGCCAGCAGCCGGACGTGGACAGGGTACCCGAGCTCCTACGAGCAGTACTTC.

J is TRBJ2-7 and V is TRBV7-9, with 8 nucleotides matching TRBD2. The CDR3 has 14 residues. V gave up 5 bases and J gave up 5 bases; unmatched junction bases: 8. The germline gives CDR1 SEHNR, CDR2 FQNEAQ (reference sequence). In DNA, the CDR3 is TGTGCCAGCAGCCATGATTCGACTAGCGACGAGCAGTACTTC. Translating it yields CASSHDSTSDEQYF.